This T cell receptor beta chain emerged from a study of human T cells and chemical hapten exposure. TCRdb re-called the RACE reads through MiXCR, storing one row per CDR3 protein. The sample has 95,000 to 150,000 distinct CDR3 sequences, roughly 13% seen once. On this clonotype: Its antigen is not identified.

Described time point: patch test 1, 2 weeks after DPC sensitization. Treatment given: therapeutic diphenylcyclopropenone sensitization with weekly scalp DPC. The study's findings and limits: The study found expanded TCRs formed significantly more large CDR3 similarity clusters than controls.

CDR3 length: 15 amino acids. Trimming shortened V by 0 bases and J by 5 bases, and 10 bases separated the two germline ends. CDR1 LGHNA and CDR2 YSLEER come from the germline V gene. The starting material was whole blood, obtained in connection with sensitization to the hapten diphenylcyclopropenone (DPC). The origin of this receptor is a man aged 18 to 29 with alopecia areata. Some clones in this sample may be carry-over from other donors' samples. V and J are TRBV4-3 and TRBJ1-4; D gene unclear. The CDR3 here is CASSQDPDINEKLFF. The CDR3 DNA is TGCGCCAGCAGCCAAGATCCAGATATAAATGAAAAACTGTTTTTT.